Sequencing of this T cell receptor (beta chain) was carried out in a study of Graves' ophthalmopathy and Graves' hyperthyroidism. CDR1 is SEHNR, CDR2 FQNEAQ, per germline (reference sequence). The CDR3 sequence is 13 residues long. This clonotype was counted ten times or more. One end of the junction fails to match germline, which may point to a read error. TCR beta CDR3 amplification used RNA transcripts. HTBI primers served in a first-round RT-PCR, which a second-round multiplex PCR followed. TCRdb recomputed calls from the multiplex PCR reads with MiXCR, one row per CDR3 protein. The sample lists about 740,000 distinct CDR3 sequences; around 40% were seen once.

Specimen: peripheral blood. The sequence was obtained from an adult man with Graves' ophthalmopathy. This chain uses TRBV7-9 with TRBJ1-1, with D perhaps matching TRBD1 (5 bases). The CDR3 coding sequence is TGCGCCAGCAGCTTGGGGGGGGGCACTGAAGCTTTCTTT. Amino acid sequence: CASSLGGGTEAFF.